The rows below give T cell receptor beta chains drawn from one sample of a study of siplizumab effects on memory and regulatory T cells. Some clones are missing from TCRdb's copy, which holds only in-frame ones; the method was immunoSEQ multiplex PCR. The sample yields some 120,000 clones, about 94% seen once. Sequenced material: non-Treg CD4+ T cells sorted from blood. Receptor source: a human donor in good health. Both conserved end residues are part of each CDR3. Size values are once, few and many counts, or a class for expanded clones, and some rows have none.

J,size,V,CDR3
TRBJ2-7,once,TRBV6-1,CAATNTRDEQYF
TRBJ2-7,NA,TRBV2,CASSRDSYEQYF
TRBJ1-4,NA,TRBV9,CASSVDRAANEKLFF
TRBJ2-3,NA,TRBV7-3,CASSLKIGKGTDTQYF
TRBJ2-7,NA,TRBV29-1,CSVEKSGSGSGEQYF
TRBJ1-2,NA,TRBV25-1,CASSAFGQANYGYTF
TRBJ2-5,NA,TRBV5-4,CASSLDPGQLQETQYF
TRBJ1-4,NA,TRBV15,CATSRATGTNEKLFF
TRBJ2-2,NA,TRBV11-2,CASSLPTTGDRNTGELFF
TRBJ1-5,once,TRBV4-1,CASSQDPRTGNQPQHF
TRBJ2-1,NA,TRBV6-5,CASSYSWEGDEQFF
TRBJ2-1,few,TRBV28,CASHSAGAPTHEQFF
TRBJ2-1,NA,TRBV7-7,CASSLDSAGEQFF
TRBJ2-7,NA,TRBV19,CASSFSGTSGTLSSYEQYF
TRBJ2-3,NA,TRBV6-5,CASKLAGENTDTQYF
TRBJ2-5,NA,TRBV5-1,CASSLGYREETQYF
TRBJ1-2,NA,TRBV7-9,CASSPVKGRQVNYGYTF
TRBJ2-1,NA,TRBV10-3,CAISESVGLGSYNEQFF
TRBJ2-2,once,TRBV27,CASSQLITGELFF
TRBJ2-1,NA,TRBV5-6,CASSAYNEQFF
TRBJ2-1,NA,TRBV29-1,CSVEDGLAGAYEQFF
TRBJ1-6,NA,TRBV10-2,CASSQQVNSPLHF
TRBJ1-2,NA,TRBV5-6,CASSTDSYGYTF
TRBJ2-3,NA,TRBV11-2,CASSLDGGAADTQYF
TRBJ1-1,NA,TRBV6-5,CASSYRDSRNTEAFF
TRBJ2-3,NA,TRBV5-1,CASSLQEPSTDTQYF
TRBJ2-5,NA,TRBV15,CATSFETRGTQYF
TRBJ2-5,NA,TRBV14,CASSQWRGVVETQYF
TRBJ2-2,NA,TRBV30,CAWGDYQTNTGELFF
TRBJ2-5,NA,TRBV19,CASSPRGRETQYF
TRBJ1-5,few,TRBV19,CASSILTPGNQPQHF
TRBJ1-2,once,TRBV19,CASSDPGGVYGYTF
TRBJ2-7,NA,TRBV18,CASSPRMGETYEQYF
TRBJ1-2,once,TRBV5-6,CASSLTGNGYTF
TRBJ2-7,NA,TRBV18,CASSPPGGRRVYEQYF
TRBJ2-7,NA,TRBV14,CASSRAWTGPYEQYF
TRBJ1-5,NA,TRBV9,CASSVSGVGNQPQHF
TRBJ2-5,NA,TRBV6-1,CASSRLGGEGETQYF
TRBJ2-3,NA,TRBV4-1,CASSQAPSSGYSTDTQYF
TRBJ2-2,NA,TRBV7-2,CASSAWAGAVGELFF
TRBJ1-1,once,TRBV5-1,CASSSGVDRGAEAFF
TRBJ2-2,NA,TRBV5-4,CASSLDQSTGELFF
TRBJ2-1,NA,TRBV10-1,CASSESGEQFF
TRBJ2-5,NA,TRBV5-8,CASSLLQSQTQYF
TRBJ2-5,once,TRBV7-9,CASSSLAGEETQYF
TRBJ2-5,NA,TRBV5-8,CASSFGGTGGETQYF
TRBJ2-7,NA,TRBV6-1,CASSRLAGANEQYF
TRBJ2-7,NA,TRBV5-4,CASSLGGQALTYEQYF
TRBJ2-3,NA,TRBV6-6,CASSPGADTQYF
TRBJ2-1,NA,TRBV11-1,CASSLGGEYNEQFF
TRBJ1-5,NA,TRBV5-1,CASRQGPYSNQPQHF
TRBJ2-1,few,TRBV19,CASSPRVGSSYNEQFF
TRBJ2-3,NA,TRBV7-2,CASSLAAGGADTQYF
TRBJ2-5,NA,TRBV5-1,CASSFSGSQETQYF